This TCR beta chain was sequenced in a study of early T cells in non-severe SARS-CoV-2 infection (TCRdb year 2021). The study in broad terms: TCR sequencing used bulk RNA from unsorted whole blood, so alpha and beta chains could not be paired.

Broad study findings and their caveats: VDJdb matching was skewed toward anti-spike CD8 responses and likely underestimated virus-specific expansions, missing private and CD4 specificities.

The study was a case-control design nested within a healthcare worker cohort in London, UK, with weekly nasopharyngeal swab PCR tests and blood sampling. Healthcare workers were enrolled in the week of the UK lockdown, from 23 to 31 March 2020, and were followed every week for up to roughly 15 weeks. This clonotype was seen at least ten times. The antigen it recognizes is unknown. No base qualities exist here, and no much larger clone lies one base off it. Library generation was performed with 5' RACE. Sequencing relied on a NextSeq 500. To correct for sequencing error and PCR bias, the TCR library protocol tagged individual cDNA molecules with unique molecular identifiers. TCR alpha and beta chains were both sequenced, and the abundances of alpha and beta sequences in each sample were closely correlated with each other. Regarding the original processing steps: V gene, J gene and CDR3 annotation of TCR sequences was performed with Decombinator V4. Expanded TCRs were defined as changing significantly between any two time points under a Poisson model with p below 0.0001. TCR abundances were normalised to the total number of TCRs sequenced per sample and expressed as counts per million. TRAV1-2 paired with TRAJ12, TRAJ20 or TRAJ33 defined MAIT TCRs, while TRAV10 paired with TRAJ18 defined iNKT TCRs. VDJdb, accessed on 1 November 2021, was searched for TCRs annotated for CMV, EBV and SARS-CoV-2, and TCRs annotated for more than one antigen were excluded. The public sequencing data were trimmed at Q25 with fastp and processed into clonotypes with MiXCR by TCRdb, which kept only in-frame beta chains. Every distinct CDR3 protein forms one entry, paired with its most common genes and DNA. The V and J calls shown here were made by TCRdb, not taken from the authors' results. A total of more than 20,000 distinct CDR3 sequences appear in this sample, roughly 4.5% of them only once. Clones ranked in the top ten supply 5.6% of the sample.

The CDR1 and CDR2 encoded by the germline V gene are MGHDK and SYGVNS. Trimming costs V 3 bases and J 0 bases, and their ends lie 15 bases apart. CDR3 length: 17 amino acids, cysteine to phenylalanine. Just the 51-base CDR3 DNA is kept, in frame starting at base 1. Rearrangement joined TRBV25-1 to TRBJ2-4, with no confident D gene call. Sequencing was performed on whole blood. This clonotype was sampled from an adult who was a healthcare worker with PCR-confirmed SARS-CoV-2 infection or an uninfected control (not recorded which). The DNA sequence is as follows: TGTGCCAGCAGTGATGGGGATAGACTTTTAGCCAAAAACATTCAGTACTTC. The encoded protein is CASSDGDRLLAKNIQYF.